In this sample, the clone carrying this TCR beta chain turned up many times. The antigen is unknown. Losses at the gene ends were 0 bases for V and 7 bases for J; bases not matched to a gene: 3. There are 14 residues in the CDR3. The germline CDR1 and CDR2 sequences are SGDLS and YYNGEE. The data derive from a study of CD8 T cells in ankylosing spondylitis. Findings and limits, study-wide: Matched ankylosing spondylitis synovial fluid reportedly contained a significantly enriched population of disease-linked clones. In ankylosing spondylitis blood, a motif of roughly eight highly homologous TCR beta variants appeared characteristic. In synovial fluid and blood from reactive arthritis, some motif variants were previously reported.

Quantitative 5'-RACE with molecular barcodes generated TCR beta libraries. One entry per CDR3 protein, called by TCRdb with MiXCR from the 5' RACE reads. Counted here are approximately 220,000 distinct CDR3 sequences, 20% to 30% occurring once; the ten biggest clones make up around 6.3%. The sequence was collected from a male donor with ankylosing spondylitis or in good health (not recorded which). Sample: blood, either unsorted or a sorted T cell fraction (not recorded which). The rearrangement links TRBV9 to TRBJ2-1; TRBD1 agrees at 8 bases. DNA of the CDR3: TGTGCCAGCAGCGTAGACAGGGGGAGGAATGAGCAGTTCTTC. Its protein product is CASSVDRGRNEQFF.